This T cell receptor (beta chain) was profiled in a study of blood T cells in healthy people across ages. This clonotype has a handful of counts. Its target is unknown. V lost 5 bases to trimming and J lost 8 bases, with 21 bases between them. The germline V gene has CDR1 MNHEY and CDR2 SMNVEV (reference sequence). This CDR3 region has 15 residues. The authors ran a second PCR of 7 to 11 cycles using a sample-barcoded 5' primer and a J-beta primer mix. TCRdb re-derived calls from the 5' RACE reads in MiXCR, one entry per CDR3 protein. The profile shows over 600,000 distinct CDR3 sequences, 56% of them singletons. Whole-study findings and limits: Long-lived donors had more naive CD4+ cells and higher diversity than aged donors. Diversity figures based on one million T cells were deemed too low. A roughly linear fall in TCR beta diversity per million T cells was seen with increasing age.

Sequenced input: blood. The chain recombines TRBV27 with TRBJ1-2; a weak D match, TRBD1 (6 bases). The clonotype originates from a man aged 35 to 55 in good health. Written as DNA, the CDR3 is TGTGCCAGCAGTGAGGGCCTGGGGGCCCGGAGCGGCTACACCTTC. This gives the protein CASSEGLGARSGYTF.